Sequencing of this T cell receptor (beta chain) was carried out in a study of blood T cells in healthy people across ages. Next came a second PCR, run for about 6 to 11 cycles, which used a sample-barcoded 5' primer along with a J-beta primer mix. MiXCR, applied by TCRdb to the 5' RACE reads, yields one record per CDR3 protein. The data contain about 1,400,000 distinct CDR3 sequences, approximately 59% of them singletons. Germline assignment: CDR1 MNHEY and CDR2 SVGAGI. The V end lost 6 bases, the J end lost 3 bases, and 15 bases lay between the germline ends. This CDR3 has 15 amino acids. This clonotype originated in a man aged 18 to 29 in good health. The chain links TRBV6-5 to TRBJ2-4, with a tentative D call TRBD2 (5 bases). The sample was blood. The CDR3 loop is CASSPRGMDKNIQYF. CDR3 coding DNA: TGTGCCAGCAGCCCCCGGGGAATGGACAAAAACATTCAGTACTTC.